These 21 T cell receptor beta chains share one sample of origin, sequenced in a study of T cell repertoires in cytomegalovirus infection. TCRdb reprocessed the reads with MiXCR, giving one entry per CDR3 protein. The table has 740,000 or so distinct CDR3 sequences, 35% seen once. The source material was PBMCs. The receptors were gathered from a human donor in good health (CMV status not recorded). Some clones in this sample may be carry-over from other donors' samples.

As for this clonotype: One base away lies a much larger clone, so this may be a sequencing read error. This chain connects TRBV7-2 to TRBJ2-5, with TRBD1 identical over 9 bases. CDR1 and CDR2 (germline): SGHTA, FQGNSA. The CDR3 spans 13 residues. The CDR3 protein is CASSYRGLETKYF. As DNA, the CDR3 is TGTGCCAGCAGCTACAGGGGGCTGGAGACCAAGTACTTC.

This chain uses TRBV7-6 with TRBJ1-4, with D hard to call. The V end was cut by 2 bases, the J end by 8 bases, with 12 bases between. CDR1 and CDR2 from the germline V gene are SGHVS and FNYEAQ. This CDR3 region has 14 residues. CDR3 sequence: CASSLRQAREKLFF. The CDR3 DNA reads as TGTGCCAGCAGCTTACGGCAGGCCCGGGAAAAACTGTTTTTT.

This clonotype was found many times. The V call is TRBV7-2, the J call TRBJ2-1; D unclear. CDR1 and CDR2 (germline): SGHTA, FQGNSA. The CDR3 extends over 12 amino acids. Between the trimmed V and J ends, which lost 3 bases and 9 bases, there was a span of 9 bases. CDR3 DNA: TGTGCCAGCAGCTTTCTAGTTGGTGAGCAGTTCTTC. Translating it yields CASSFLVGEQFF.

This clonotype was observed many times. This chain links TRBV18 with TRBJ2-7; 10 bases match TRBD1. The ends lost 5 bases at V and 3 bases at J; junction bases unmatched: 4. The CDR3 spans 14 residues. Germline V gene lookup returns CDR1 KGHSH and CDR2 LQKENI. CDR3 DNA: TGTGCCAGCTCATTACGGACAGGGGGCTACGAGCAGTACTTC. As protein: CASSLRTGGYEQYF.

The V call is TRBV7-9, the J call TRBJ1-5, with D unresolved. CDR1 and CDR2 from the germline V gene are SEHNR and FQNEAQ (reference sequence). This CDR3 is 22 amino acids long. The V and J ends lost 3 bases and 5 bases respectively, with 35 bases between them. CDR3 DNA: TGTGCCAGCAGCTTCTTACGAAGCTGGGTCCGCACCCCAAATAGGATTCATCAGCCCCAGCATTTT. Translated, it gives CASSFLRSWVRTPNRIHQPQHF.

This clonotype was seen a few times. J is TRBJ1-5 and V is TRBV27; D is unresolved. The ends were cut back, 0 bases at V and 2 bases at J, with 11 bases in the middle. CDR1 is MNHEY, CDR2 SMNVEV, per germline (reference sequence). CDR3 size: 16 residues. The CDR3 DNA sequence: TGTGCCAGCAGTTTATCTCCGGGTCTGGGCAATCAGCCCCAGCATTTT. Translation: CASSLSPGLGNQPQHF.

The V call is TRBV29-1, the J call TRBJ2-3; weak D call: TRBD2 (6 bases). CDR3 size: 15 residues. The V end lost 4 bases, the J end lost 3 bases, and 17 bases lay between the germline ends. Germline V lookup: CDR1 SQVTM, CDR2 ANQGSEA. The CDR3 protein is CSVVSGVGRTDTQYF. In nucleotides, the CDR3 is TGCAGCGTTGTTTCGGGAGTTGGCAGGACAGATACGCAGTATTTT.

The CDR3 sequence is CASSSNFDRANNQPQHF. The CDR3 bases are TGTGCCAGCAGTTCAAACTTCGACAGGGCGAACAATCAGCCCCAGCATTTT. The V and J genes are TRBV28 and TRBJ1-5; 7 bases match TRBD1. Germline V gene sequence: CDR1 MDHEN, CDR2 SYDVKM. This CDR3 region has 17 residues. V gave up 4 bases and J gave up 3 bases; unmatched junction bases: 12.

This clonotype was seen only a few times. V gene TRBV12-3 or TRBV12-4 combines with J gene TRBJ2-1; 7 nucleotides match TRBD2. After removal of 7 bases from V and 8 bases from J, the junction contained 8 bases not matched to a gene. The CDR3 sequence is 13 residues long. The CDR3 region has the DNA TGTGCCAGCACCCCAGCGGGGCCCCATGAGCAGTTCTTC. The encoded protein is CASTPAGPHEQFF.

The table lists this clonotype with a few counts. The chain combines TRBV7-2 with TRBJ1-6, with 11 bases lining up with TRBD1. The V segment lost 3 bases and the J segment 15 bases; nucleotides outside the gene matches: 10. The CDR3 spans 15 residues. Germline CDR1 is SGHTA and CDR2 is FQGNSA. The CDR3, as DNA: TGTGCCAGCAGCTTGACCCTCGGGACAGGGGGAATCCTCCACTTT. Translation: CASSLTLGTGGILHF.

This clonotype showed up just a few times. As DNA, the CDR3 is TGTGCCAGCAGCCACACAGAGAACACTGAAGCTTTCTTT. Protein product: CASSHTENTEAFF. This chain links TRBV11-3 with TRBJ1-1; D remains unclear. Trimming shortened V by 5 bases and J by 1 base, and 8 bases separated the two germline ends. The CDR3 spans 13 residues. Germline loops: CDR1 SGHNT, CDR2 YENEEA.

The table lists this clonotype with a few counts. The CDR3 sequence is CASSYNKGQDGYTF. The CDR3 DNA sequence: TGTGCCAGCAGTTATAACAAGGGGCAAGATGGCTACACCTTC. The chain carries TRBV6-1 and TRBJ1-2, with D perhaps TRBD1 (5 bases). Per germline, CDR1 MNHNS and CDR2 SASEGT. There are 14 residues in the CDR3. V was pared by 5 bases and J by 6 bases, with 16 bases between.

This clonotype has more than one count but fewer than ten. The chain carries TRBV14 and TRBJ1-2; D might be TRBD1 (5 bases). Germline CDR1 is SGHDN and CDR2 is FVKESK. The V gene lost 4 bases and the J gene lost 4 bases, with 19 bases spanning the gap. CDR3 length: 16 residues. Here the CDR3 DNA reads TGTGCCAGCAGCCCCCATATCGACAGTCACCGCTATGGCTACACCTTC. The encoded protein is CASSPHIDSHRYGYTF.

This clonotype has at least ten counts. The chain recombines TRBV7-2 with TRBJ2-3; D not certain. The germline CDR1 and CDR2 sequences are SGHTA and FQGNSA. V lost 1 base and J lost 6, with 8 bases in between. The CDR3 contains 13 residues. CDR3 in DNA: TGTGCCAGCAGCTTAGGCTTGGCGGATACGCAGTATTTT. It translates to CASSLGLADTQYF. The full variable domain, its missing parts supplied by reference TRBV7-2 and TRBJ2-3, is GAGVSQSPSNKVTEKGKDVELRCDPISGHTALYWYRQSLGQGLEFLIYFQGNSAPDKSGLPSDRFSAERTGGSVSTLTIQRTQQEDSAVYLCASSLGLADTQYFGPGTRLTVL.

V is TRBV5-4 and J is TRBJ2-7; the D gene is possibly TRBD2 (5 bases). The ends were cut back, 2 bases at V and 2 bases at J, with 17 bases in the middle. Germline CDR1 is SGHNT and CDR2 is YYREEE (reference sequence). The CDR3 contains 16 residues. CDR3 nucleotides: TGTGCCAGCAGCTTAATTGGCGGGCGAAACGCCTACGAGCAGTACTTC. It is translated as CASSLIGGRNAYEQYF.

This clonotype was found once. The CDR3 DNA follows: TGTGCCAGCAGCCAAGTCGGCAGGGTCGAGGAAGCTTTCTTT. It codes for CASSQVGRVEEAFF. The chain employs TRBV3-1 and TRBJ1-1; D perhaps matches TRBD1 (5 bases). The V end lost 1 base, the J end lost 8 bases, and 14 bases lay between the germline ends. Germline V lookup: CDR1 LGHDT, CDR2 YNNKEL (reference sequence). This CDR3 region has 14 residues.

This clonotype was found a few times. The chain has TRBV19 and TRBJ1-5; D call uncertain. Germline V gene lookup returns CDR1 LNHDA and CDR2 SQIVND (reference sequence). V lost 6 bases to trimming and J lost 8 bases, with 20 bases between them. There are 15 residues in the CDR3. CDR3 nucleotides: TGTGCCAGTAGCTCCCCAGGAGGACGGATCGAGCCCCAGCATTTT. It is translated as CASSSPGGRIEPQHF.

Concerning this clonotype: One end of the junction is discordant with germline, which a read error may explain. V and J are TRBV11-2 and TRBJ1-6, with D hard to call. The length of the CDR3 is 13 residues. Germline CDR1 is SGHAT and CDR2 is FQNNGV. The CDR3, as DNA: TGTGCCAGCAGCCTGCGAGGGTACTCACCCCTCCCCTTT. This sequence encodes CASSLRGYSPLPF.

This clonotype was observed a few times. The chain carries TRBV7-9 and TRBJ1-2, with 8 bases identical to TRBD1. CDR1 is SEHNR and CDR2 is FQNEAQ in the germline V gene (reference sequence). The CDR3 runs to 15 residues. J was trimmed by 5 bases and V by 5 bases; bases with no gene match: 10. The CDR3 DNA follows: TGTGCCAGCAGCAATGAACAGGGGGAGGCGTATGGCTACACCTTC. Translating gives CASSNEQGEAYGYTF.

This clonotype was picked up many times. The rearrangement links TRBV7-2 to TRBJ2-7; 10 bases line up with TRBD2. V was pared by 3 bases and J by 3 bases, with 5 bases of the junction left unmatched. Germline V lookup: CDR1 SGHTA, CDR2 FQGNSA. This CDR3 is 15 amino acids long. The CDR3 DNA follows: TGTGCCAGCAGCTTTGGGCTAGCGGGAGACTACGAGCAGTACTTC. Translated: CASSFGLAGDYEQYF.

This clonotype has a count of ten or more. The chain is built from TRBV7-2 and TRBJ2-2, with no clear D. The CDR3 runs to 13 residues. The germline V gene encodes CDR1 SGHTA and CDR2 FQGNSA. V was pared by 1 base and J by 6 bases, with 6 bases between. CDR3 amino acids: CASSLDSPGELFF. The CDR3 nucleotides read TGTGCCAGCAGCTTAGACAGTCCCGGGGAGCTGTTTTTT.